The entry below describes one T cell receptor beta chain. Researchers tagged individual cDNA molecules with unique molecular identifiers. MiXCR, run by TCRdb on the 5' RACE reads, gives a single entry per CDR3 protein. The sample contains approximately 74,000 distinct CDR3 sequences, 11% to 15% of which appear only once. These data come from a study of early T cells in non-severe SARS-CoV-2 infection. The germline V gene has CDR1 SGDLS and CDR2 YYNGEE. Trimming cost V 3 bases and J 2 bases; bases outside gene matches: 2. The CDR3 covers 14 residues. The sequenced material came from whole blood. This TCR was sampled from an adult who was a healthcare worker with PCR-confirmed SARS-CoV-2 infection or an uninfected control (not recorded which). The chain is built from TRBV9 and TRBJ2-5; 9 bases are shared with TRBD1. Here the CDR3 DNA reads TGTGCCAGCAGCGGAGGGACAGGGCAAGAGACCCAGTACTTC. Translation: CASSGGTGQETQYF.